Listed below are T cell receptor beta chains from one sample, sequenced in a study of cytotoxic CD8 clonotypes in ibrutinib-treated CLL. Profiled with immunoSEQ multiplex PCR; TCRdb holds only in-frame clones, not every one. The sample includes approximately 130,000 clones, 84% seen only once; the top ten take 3% to 4%. The sample consisted of PBMCs, taken after 24 months of ibrutinib treatment. These receptors originate from a human donor with chronic lymphocytic leukemia. Both conserved end residues are part of each CDR3. A D gene is named only where the DNA matches it firmly. Clone size, where shown, is once, few, many, or a class for clones that have expanded.

cdr3_length,v_call,clone_size,d_call,j_call,cdr3_aa,cdr3_nt
15,TRBV10-3,-,-,TRBJ1-5,CAISDMGGQGQPQHF,TGTGCCATCAGTGATATGGGGGGACAAGGTCAGCCCCAGCATTTT
15,TRBV4-1,-,TRBD1,TRBJ1-5,CASSQEQGRGQPQHF,TGCGCCAGCAGCCAAGAACAGGGGAGGGGTCAGCCCCAGCATTTT
14,TRBV7-2,-,-,TRBJ1-5,CASSLWTSNQPQHF,TGTGCCAGCAGCCTCTGGACTAGCAATCAGCCCCAGCATTTT
12,TRBV6-6,-,-,TRBJ2-5,CASRGIQETQYF,TGTGCCAGCAGGGGGATCCAAGAGACCCAGTACTTC
13,TRBV2,few,-,TRBJ2-7,CASSGSTAYEQYF,TGTGCCAGCAGTGGGTCGACCGCCTACGAGCAGTACTTC
13,TRBV30,-,-,TRBJ1-2,CAWSDSTPYGYTF,TGTGCCTGGAGTGACAGTACCCCTTATGGCTACACCTTC
12,TRBV29-1,-,-,TRBJ2-4,CSVDDPGTRQYF,TGCAGCGTTGATGACCCCGGGACTCGCCAGTACTTC
16,TRBV7-9,-,-,TRBJ2-3,CASSRAATRSTDTQYF,TGTGCCAGCAGCCGGGCGGCAACACGTAGTACAGATACGCAGTATTTT
15,TRBV11-3,-,-,TRBJ2-7,CASSVGTQGPYEQYF,TGTGCCAGCAGCGTAGGCACACAAGGGCCCTACGAGCAGTACTTC
15,TRBV7-8,-,TRBD2,TRBJ2-1,CASSLKRLAINEQFF,TGTGCCAGCAGCTTAAAGAGACTAGCTATCAATGAGCAGTTCTTC
15,TRBV7-2,-,TRBD1,TRBJ2-1,CASSLYGQGYNEQFF,TGTGCCAGCAGCTTATATGGACAGGGATACAATGAGCAGTTCTTC
13,TRBV29-1,-,-,TRBJ2-3,CSVVWGSTDTQYF,TGCAGCGTTGTTTGGGGTAGCACAGATACGCAGTATTTT
16,TRBV9,-,-,TRBJ2-5,CASSVQAAAYLETQYF,TGTGCCAGCAGCGTACAGGCAGCCGCATATCTAGAGACCCAGTACTTC
15,TRBV4-3,-,-,TRBJ1-4,CASSQVLGVNEKLFF,TGCGCCAGCAGCCAAGTTCTCGGGGTTAATGAAAAACTGTTTTTT
14,TRBV9,once,-,TRBJ2-1,CASSVTGLNNEQFF,TGTGCCAGCAGCGTAACTGGGTTGAATAATGAGCAGTTCTTC
12,TRBV2,-,-,TRBJ1-2,CASSQGNYGYTF,TGTGCCAGCAGTCAGGGGAACTATGGCTACACCTTC
17,TRBV5-5,-,-,TRBJ2-7,CASSLVSGQGNSYEQYF,TGTGCCAGCAGCTTGGTGTCGGGGCAGGGGAACTCCTACGAGCAGTACTTC
13,TRBV11-2,-,-,TRBJ2-3,CASRRLITDTQYF,TGTGCCAGCAGGAGACTAATCACAGATACGCAGTATTTT
14,TRBV7-2,-,-,TRBJ2-2,CASSLASNTGELFF,TGTGCCAGCAGCTTAGCTTCGAACACCGGGGAGCTGTTTTTT
13,TRBV5-8,-,TRBD2,TRBJ2-5,CASSTSGVETQYF,TGTGCCAGCAGCACTAGCGGGGTCGAGACCCAGTACTTC
12,TRBV29-1,-,-,TRBJ2-7,CSVAARGEEQYF,TGCAGCGTTGCCGCACGGGGTGAAGAGCAGTACTTC
17,TRBV7-9,-,-,TRBJ1-6,CASTWGGPSSYNSPLHF,TGTGCCAGCACCTGGGGGGGGCCGAGCTCCTATAATTCACCCCTCCACTTT
18,TRBV5-1,few,TRBD2,TRBJ2-3,CASSTDPGTRVSADTQYF,TGCGCCAGCAGCACAGATCCCGGGACTAGAGTTTCTGCAGATACGCAGTATTTT
13,TRBV9,-,TRBD2,TRBJ2-2,CASRRGTTGELFF,TGTGCCAGCCGGCGGGGGACCACCGGGGAGCTGTTTTTT
15,TRBV7-9,-,TRBD1,TRBJ1-3,CASSTGQPSGNTIYF,TGTGCCAGCAGCACGGGACAGCCCTCTGGAAACACCATATATTTT
17,TRBV9,-,-,TRBJ2-2,CASSVDGGRVGTGELFF,TGTGCCAGCAGCGTAGATGGGGGGCGCGTCGGCACCGGGGAGCTGTTTTTT
15,TRBV10-3,-,-,TRBJ1-2,CAISETSGRDYGYTF,TGTGCCATCAGTGAGACGTCAGGGAGAGACTATGGCTACACCTTC
14,TRBV15,-,-,TRBJ1-5,CATSTGTEDQPQHF,TGTGCCACCAGCACCGGGACTGAAGATCAGCCCCAGCATTTT
16,TRBV10-3,-,-,TRBJ2-3,CAISEAASYSTDTQYF,TGTGCCATCAGTGAGGCCGCCAGCTATAGCACAGATACGCAGTATTTT
13,TRBV5-1,-,-,TRBJ2-5,CASRRAHQETQYF,TGCGCCAGCAGAAGGGCACATCAAGAGACCCAGTACTTC
15,TRBV9,-,-,TRBJ1-5,CASSVGWGSNQPQHF,TGTGCCAGCAGCGTAGGGTGGGGTTCCAATCAGCCCCAGCATTTT